This TCR beta chain was sequenced during a study of cytomegalovirus exposure and HLA in healthy donors. The CDR3 contains 15 residues. Germline loops: CDR1 LNHDA, CDR2 SQIVND (reference sequence). J gave up 5 bases and V 6 bases, and 10 bases lay outside the gene matches. Researchers ran the PCR with 60 Vbeta and 13 Jbeta primers. Assay used: immunoSEQ multiplex PCR; TCRdb lists only in-frame clones, some missing. This sample has approximately 170,000 clones, with 65% to 90% found just once. Healthy bone marrow donors made up the donor group. Donors had nominal health at sampling but likely had unrecorded immune exposures.

The sample consisted of PBMCs. The receptor was isolated from a human donor in good health. The rearrangement joins TRBV19 to TRBJ2-7; 10 bases line up with TRBD1. As DNA, the CDR3 is TGTGCCAGTAGGGCAATCGGGACAGGGGAGCACGAGCAGTACTTC. Translated: CASRAIGTGEHEQYF. Filled out from reference TRBV19 and TRBJ2-7, the complete variable domain reads DGGITQSPKYLFRKEGQNVTLSCEQNLNHDAMYWYRQDPGQGLRLIYYSQIVNDFQKGDIAEGYSVSREKKESFPLTVTSAQKNPTAFYLCASRAIGTGEHEQYFGPGTRLTVT.